This T cell receptor (beta chain) is from a study of T cell changes during pregnancy in multiple sclerosis. The assay was immunoSEQ multiplex PCR, and TCRdb's table has in-frame clones only and misses some. The repertoire has about 36,000 clones, around 94% of them found once; the top ten carry about 1.3%. The CDR3 is 12 amino acids. Germline V gene lookup returns CDR1 SNHLY and CDR2 FYNNEI. The V gene lost 10 bases and the J gene lost 10 bases, with 19 bases spanning the gap. This receptor was taken from a female donor with multiple sclerosis, enrolled in a pregnancy study. Sequencing used PBMCs (not recorded whether the cells were cultured). The chain uses TRBV2 and TRBJ1-1; D is perhaps TRBD1 (6 bases). The CDR3 here is CATPLRGHLAFF. The CDR3 nucleotides are TGTGCCACCCCTCTCCGGGGGCATTTAGCTTTCTTT.